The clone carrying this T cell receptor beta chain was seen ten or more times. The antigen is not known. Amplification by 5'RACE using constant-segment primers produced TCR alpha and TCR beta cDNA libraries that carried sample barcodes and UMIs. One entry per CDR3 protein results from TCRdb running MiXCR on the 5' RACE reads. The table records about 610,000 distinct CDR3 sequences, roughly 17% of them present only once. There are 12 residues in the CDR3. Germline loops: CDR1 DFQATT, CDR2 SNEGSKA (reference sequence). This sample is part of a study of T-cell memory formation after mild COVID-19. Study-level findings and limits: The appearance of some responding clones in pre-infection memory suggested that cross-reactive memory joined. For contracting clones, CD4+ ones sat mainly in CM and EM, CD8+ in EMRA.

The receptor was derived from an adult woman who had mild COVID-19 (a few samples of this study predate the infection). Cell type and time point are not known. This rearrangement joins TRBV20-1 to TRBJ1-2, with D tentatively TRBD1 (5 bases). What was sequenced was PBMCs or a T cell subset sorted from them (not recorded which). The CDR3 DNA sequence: TGCAGCGCTCTCGGGGCACGCTATGGCTACACCTTC. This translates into CSALGARYGYTF.